This T cell receptor beta chain was found in a study of blood T cell repertoires in COVID-19. The wider study: The United States, Italy and Spain supplied acute and convalescent COVID-19 samples. T cells, B-cell-depleted T cells, or PBMCs supplied cDNA or gDNA.

In the source study's methods: Quantification of nucleated cells was approximated via reference gene primer amplification. Profiled with immunoSEQ multiplex PCR; TCRdb holds only in-frame clones, not every one. V and J calls plus clone size are reproduced from that table; the DNA served to infer D and trimming. The sample consists of over 250,000 clones, 87% of them appearing once. Sequenced: peripheral blood. The origin of this receptor is a woman between 45 and 65 years old with acute or convalescent COVID-19.

DNA for the CDR3: TGTGCCAGCAGTTACCCGCTGGGGGCGCGAAATGAAAAACTGTTTTTT. It translates to CASSYPLGARNEKLFF. The V gene is TRBV6-2 or TRBV6-3, the J gene TRBJ1-4; possibly TRBD1 for D (6 bases). Deletions cut 2 bases from V and 5 bases from J, with 15 bases between. The CDR3 totals 16 residues. Germline V CDR1 and CDR2: MNHEY, SVGEGT.